Listed here are 27 T cell receptor beta chains from one sample, sequenced in a study of blood T cells in healthy people across ages. For the second PCR, which ran for about 7 to 11 cycles, a sample-barcoded 5' primer and a J-beta primer mix were used. A single record per CDR3 protein comes from TCRdb applying MiXCR to the 5' RACE reads. The data hold 350,000 to 450,000 distinct CDR3 sequences, with roughly half observed a single time. The sample comprised blood. The receptors here all came from a man in his 60s in good health.

This clonotype was detected a few times. This chain joins TRBV5-1 and TRBJ2-3; D call uncertain. The CDR3 sequence is 12 residues long. Between the trimmed V and J ends, which lost 2 bases and 11 bases, there was a span of 12 bases. Germline V gene data show CDR1 as SGHRS and CDR2 as YFSETQ. CDR3 sequence reads: CASSLVGSQQYF. The CDR3 coding sequence is TGCGCCAGCAGCTTAGTCGGTTCGCAGCAGTATTTT.

In regard to this clonotype: An end of the junction does not agree with germline; a read error may underlie this. The chain has TRBV5-1 and TRBJ2-2, with D perhaps matching TRBD2 (6 bases). This CDR3 spans 15 amino acids. Germline assignment: CDR1 SGHRS and CDR2 YFSETQ. The CDR3 is CASSPREGQPGGLFF. In nucleotides, the CDR3 is TGCGCCAGCAGCCCCAGAGAGGGGCAACCCGGGGGGCTGTTTTTT.

This clonotype has only a few counts. The chain has TRBV29-1 and TRBJ2-1; D might be TRBD2 (6 bases). Germline V gene lookup returns CDR1 SQVTM and CDR2 ANQGSEA. V gave up 2 bases and J gave up 4 bases, with 12 bases separating them. The CDR3 has 14 residues. This chain's CDR3 is CSVEQGSGYNEQFF. The CDR3 region has the DNA TGCAGCGTTGAACAGGGTAGCGGATACAATGAGCAGTTCTTC.

The table lists this clonotype with a few counts. The chain has TRBV18 and TRBJ2-7, with D perhaps matching TRBD1 (7 bases). The CDR3 runs to 15 residues. Trimming pared 3 bases from V and 3 bases from J, leaving 15 bases between. CDR1 is KGHSH and CDR2 is LQKENI in the germline V gene. The CDR3 protein is CASSPRGTDSYEQYF. CDR3 coding DNA: TGTGCCAGCTCACCTCGCGGGACAGATAGCTACGAGCAGTACTTC.

This chain uses TRBV29-1 with TRBJ1-3; unclear D gene. Germline CDR1 and CDR2: SQVTM and ANQGSEA. V was clipped by 7 bases and J by 3 bases, with 7 bases between them. The CDR3 has 11 amino acids. The CDR3: CSGSDGNTIYF. For the CDR3, the DNA is TGCAGCGGGTCAGATGGAAACACCATATATTTT.

The genes are TRBV12-3 or TRBV12-4 and TRBJ2-7; 8 positions agree with TRBD2. The J call may be wrong; the DNA end is better matched by TRBJ2-5. The CDR3 is 13 residues long. CDR3 sequence: CASSPGGVETQYF. DNA for the CDR3: TGTGCCAGCAGTCCCGGGGGGGTGGAGACCCAGTACTTC.

The chain uses TRBV4-1 and TRBJ1-2; possibly TRBD1 for D (6 bases). Germline-derived CDR1 and CDR2 are MGHRA and YSYEKL. The CDR3 totals 17 residues. With 6 bases removed from V and 1 base from J, the gap between germline ends came to 21 bases. CDR3 nucleotides: TGCGCCAGCAGAGATGGTTCCTTTGCAGGGGATAACTATGGCTACACCTTC. Its protein product is CASRDGSFAGDNYGYTF.

As concerns this clonotype: A single base separates this from a much larger clone, so it may be a read error. The V and J genes are TRBV3-1 and TRBJ2-3, with D possibly TRBD2 on 5 matching bases. Germline lookup yields CDR1 LGHDT and CDR2 YNNKEL (reference sequence). The CDR3 is made up of 14 amino acids. CDR3: CASSQGTVTDAQYF. The CDR3 region has the DNA TGTGCCAGCAGCCAAGGGACTGTCACAGATGCGCAGTATTTT.

This clonotype was counted between two and nine times. The chain recombines TRBV28 with TRBJ2-7; maybe TRBD1 (6 bases). Germline CDR1 MDHEN, CDR2 SYDVKM. The CDR3 sequence is 13 residues long. Trimming took 6 bases from V and 3 from J, leaving 12 bases between them. Written as DNA, the CDR3 is TGTGCCAGCAGATCCGGACAGCTCTACGAGCAGTACTTC. The encoded protein is CASRSGQLYEQYF.

This chain joins TRBV29-1 and TRBJ1-2, with D tentatively TRBD1 (5 bases). Germline V gene sequence: CDR1 SQVTM, CDR2 ANQGSEA. The CDR3 length is 15 residues. V lost 3 bases to trimming and J lost 4 bases, with 18 bases between them. CDR3 nucleotides: TGCAGCGTTGAGGACCCCATAGGACAAATCTATGGCTACACCTTC. This gives the protein CSVEDPIGQIYGYTF.

This clonotype was counted between two and nine times. The V call is TRBV6-5, the J call TRBJ2-7; 7 nucleotides agree with TRBD2. With 0 bases clipped from V and 2 bases from J, the junction kept 7 bases outside the gene matches. Germline CDR1 reads MNHEY; CDR2 reads SVGAGI. CDR3 length: 16 residues. The CDR3 loop is CASSYSLAGRAYEQYF. CDR3 in DNA: TGTGCCAGCAGTTACTCGTTGGCAGGGAGGGCCTACGAGCAGTACTTC.

This clonotype is medium-sized in the sample. This chain links TRBV27 with TRBJ2-7, with a possible D match to TRBD1 (6 bases). With 3 bases removed from V and 7 bases from J, the gap between germline ends came to 16 bases. This CDR3 is built from 14 residues. CDR1 is MNHEY and CDR2 is SMNVEV in the germline V gene (reference sequence). Here the CDR3 reads CASSLIQGHGEQYF. The CDR3 region has the DNA TGTGCCAGCAGTTTGATACAGGGTCATGGGGAGCAGTACTTC.

The chain joins TRBV4-2 to TRBJ2-3, with 7 bases matching TRBD2. CDR3 length: 15 amino acids. Germline V CDR1 and CDR2: LGHNA, YNFKEQ. V lost 0 bases to trimming and J lost 7 bases; unmatched junction nucleotides: 7. The CDR3 DNA reads TGTGCCAGCAGCCAAGAGGGGCAGGGAGGGTATACGCAGTATTTT. Its translation is CASSQEGQGGYTQYF.

This clonotype has only one observation. The chain is built from TRBV5-1 and TRBJ2-3, with a weak D call TRBD2 (5 bases). Germline V lookup: CDR1 SGHRS, CDR2 YFSETQ. With 0 bases removed from V and 3 bases from J, the gap between germline ends came to 11 bases. This CDR3 is built from 15 residues. In nucleotides, the CDR3 is TGCGCCAGCAGCTTGGGGGGAGCCCTAACAGATACGCAGTATTTT. Its translation is CASSLGGALTDTQYF.

This clonotype has more than one count but fewer than ten. The rearrangement links TRBV7-9 to TRBJ2-3; TRBD2 is a possible D gene (6 bases). Trimming cost V 4 bases and J 5 bases, with 22 bases left between them. Germline CDR1 reads SEHNR; CDR2 reads FQNEAQ (reference sequence). The CDR3 spans 17 residues. The CDR3 nucleotides are TGTGCCAGCAGCTCCCCCCCCGGGGAGGATACGGGAGATACGCAGTATTTT. It encodes CASSSPPGEDTGDTQYF.

This clonotype appeared many times. This chain joins TRBV28 and TRBJ2-5; D perhaps matches TRBD2 (6 bases). This CDR3 is built from 13 residues. The germline gives CDR1 MDHEN, CDR2 SYDVKM. V lost 8 bases and J 5 bases, leaving 15 bases between the germline ends. CDR3 in DNA: TGTGCCAGCGGGACTCTTCGTACGGAGACCCAGTACTTC. Amino acids: CASGTLRTETQYF.

V and J are TRBV20-1 and TRBJ1-2, with 8 bases that match TRBD1. This CDR3 region has 14 residues. J gave up 1 base and V 5 bases, and 6 bases lay outside the gene matches. Per germline, CDR1 DFQATT and CDR2 SNEGSKA (reference sequence). This CDR3 reads CSAGGDRLNYGYTF. As DNA, the CDR3 is TGCAGTGCTGGAGGGGACAGGCTTAACTATGGCTACACCTTC.

CDR3 amino acids: CATATSYGYTF. The CDR3 DNA reads TGTGCCACCGCTACAAGTTATGGCTACACCTTC. This chain connects TRBV6-5 to TRBJ1-2; D not resolved. V was shortened by 10 bases and J by 5 bases, with 11 bases between the two germline ends. The CDR3 has 11 residues. Germline loops: CDR1 MNHEY, CDR2 SVGAGI.

This clonotype has a count of ten or more. The chain couples TRBV7-2 to TRBJ1-6, with a tentative D call TRBD1 (6 bases). The CDR3 spans 18 residues. V lost 3 bases and J lost 0, with 15 bases in between. Germline CDR1 reads SGHTA; CDR2 reads FQGNSA. The DNA of the CDR3 is TGTGCCAGCAGCTTGAGGGGGGTTCCAGGCTCCTATAATTCACCCCTCCACTTT. Amino acid sequence: CASSLRGVPGSYNSPLHF. Filled out from reference TRBV7-2 and TRBJ1-6, the complete variable domain reads GAGVSQSPSNKVTEKGKDVELRCDPISGHTALYWYRQSLGQGLEFLIYFQGNSAPDKSGLPSDRFSAERTGGSVSTLTIQRTQQEDSAVYLCASSLRGVPGSYNSPLHFGNGTRLTVT.

This sequence joins TRBV5-4 and TRBJ2-7, with D possibly matching TRBD2 (6 bases). The germline gives CDR1 SGHNT, CDR2 YYREEE (reference sequence). The CDR3 is 14 residues long. V was trimmed by 0 bases and J by 0 bases, leaving 7 bases between them. Here the CDR3 reads CASSLELASYEQYF. In DNA form, the CDR3 reads TGTGCCAGCAGCTTGGAACTAGCCTCCTACGAGCAGTACTTC.

This rearrangement joins TRBV7-9 to TRBJ2-3; D may be TRBD1 or TRBD2 (5 bases each). V shed 1 base and J shed 6 bases, with 14 bases lying between them. The CDR3 consists of 15 residues. CDR1 is SEHNR, CDR2 FQNEAQ, per germline (reference sequence). The CDR3 nucleotides are TGTGCCAGCAGCTTAGACGGGGCCGCAGGGGATACGCAGTATTTT. Its protein product is CASSLDGAAGDTQYF.

J is TRBJ2-3 and V is TRBV20-1, with D perhaps matching TRBD2 (5 bases). The CDR3 has 13 residues. Germline V gives CDR1 DFQATT, CDR2 SNEGSKA (reference sequence). V was trimmed by 3 bases and J by 4 bases, leaving 11 bases between them. The CDR3 reads CSASPPSPDTQYF. The CDR3 nucleotides read TGCAGTGCTAGCCCCCCTAGCCCAGATACGCAGTATTTT.

This clonotype was seen just once. The chain links TRBV7-3 to TRBJ2-3; D ambiguous. This CDR3 is built from 14 residues. Trimming stripped 5 bases from V and 4 bases from J, with 13 bases between. Per the germline V gene, CDR1 is SGHTA and CDR2 is FQGTGA. The CDR3 DNA follows: TGTGCCAGCAGCGTAGGTCTCCCTCCAGATACGCAGTATTTT. It specifies CASSVGLPPDTQYF.

The genes are TRBV29-1 and TRBJ2-3; 7 bases line up with TRBD2. Germline-derived CDR1 and CDR2 are SQVTM and ANQGSEA. The CDR3 consists of 15 residues. The J segment lost 4 bases and the V segment lost 4 bases, leaving 11 bases of the junction unmatched. The CDR3, as DNA: TGCAGCGTTGGATTGGCTAGCGGTGGCGCAGATACGCAGTATTTT. Translated: CSVGLASGGADTQYF.

V usage is TRBV5-1 and J usage is TRBJ1-4; D might be TRBD1 (6 bases). V was cut by 1 base and J by 0 bases, with 22 bases left in between. In germline, CDR1 is SGHRS, CDR2 YFSETQ. This CDR3 comprises 20 residues. CDR3 sequence reads: CASSLKGPDRGFATNEKLFF. The CDR3 DNA is TGCGCCAGCAGCTTGAAAGGCCCGGACAGAGGATTTGCAACTAATGAAAAACTGTTTTTT.

This clonotype appeared a few times. The chain is built from TRBV5-1 and TRBJ2-3, with 9 bases that match TRBD1. V lost 0 bases to trimming and J lost 5 bases; unmatched junction nucleotides: 4. Germline V lookup: CDR1 SGHRS, CDR2 YFSETQ. The CDR3 length is 15 residues. The CDR3 region is CASSLGGQGRDTQYF. The CDR3 DNA reads as TGCGCCAGCAGCTTGGGAGGACAGGGGAGAGATACGCAGTATTTT. The whole variable domain, filled in from reference TRBV5-1 and TRBJ2-3, reads KAGVTQTPRYLIKTRGQQVTLSCSPISGHRSVSWYQQTPGQGLQFLFEYFSETQRNKGNFPGRFSGRQFSNSRSEMNVSTLELGDSALYLCASSLGGQGRDTQYFGPGTRLTVL.

This clonotype was observed a few times. This chain uses TRBV5-1 with TRBJ2-3; TRBD2 matches at 10 bases. V was clipped by 4 bases and J by 4 bases; unmatched bases: 9. Looked up from germline, CDR1 is SGHRS and CDR2 is YFSETQ. The CDR3 covers 16 residues. CDR3: CASSGLGLAAADTQYF. DNA for the CDR3: TGCGCCAGCAGCGGCCTAGGACTAGCGGCGGCAGATACGCAGTATTTT.